The 21 T cell receptor beta chains presented below share a single source sample, sequenced in a study of response to subunit inactivated influenza vaccine. Each CDR3 protein is one row after TCRdb ran MiXCR on the RT-PCR reads. Of some 850,000 distinct CDR3 sequences in the sample, about 18% were seen once. The source material was PBMCs from blood, sampled 4 to 6 days after vaccination. The receptors were sampled from a man in his forties or fifties who received an inactivated influenza vaccine.

The V and J genes are TRBV6-1 and TRBJ2-5, with 11 bases aligning to TRBD1. This CDR3 is 17 amino acids long. Germline V gene sequence: CDR1 MNHNS, CDR2 SASEGT. J lost 2 bases, V lost 7 bases, and 12 bases had no gene match. The CDR3 coding sequence is TGTGCCAGCACCCGAAACCCGGGACAGGGGGGACAAGAGACCCAGTACTTC. Encoded protein: CASTRNPGQGGQETQYF.

This rearrangement joins TRBV4-2 to TRBJ2-3; weak D call: TRBD2 (5 bases). V lost 5 bases, J lost 1 base, and 19 bases lay in between. The CDR3 has 17 residues. Germline CDR1 LGHNA, CDR2 YNFKEQ. The CDR3 loop reads CASSSQVLARGTDTQYF. CDR3 DNA: TGTGCCAGCAGCTCACAAGTTCTAGCTCGGGGCACAGATACGCAGTATTTT.

In this sample, this clonotype turned up a few times. The chain links TRBV15 to TRBJ2-7, with no clear D. The V gene's germline CDR1 is LNHNV and CDR2 YYDKDF (reference sequence). V gave up 0 bases and J gave up 2 bases, with 5 bases separating them. This CDR3 is 13 amino acids long. This chain's CDR3 is CATSRDRPYEQYF. CDR3 bases: TGTGCCACCAGCAGAGACAGACCCTACGAGCAGTACTTC.

Comments on this clonotype: The junction differs from germline at one of its ends, possibly a read error. The J gene is TRBJ2-1, the V gene TRBV20-1; 7 bases agree with TRBD2. Germline CDR1 is DFQATT and CDR2 is SNEGSKA (reference sequence). CDR3 length equals 17 residues. The CDR3 reads CSAPRLRLAVGYNEQFF. CDR3 DNA: TGCAGTGCTCCCAGACTCCGGCTAGCGGTGGGCTACAATGAGCAGTTCTTT.

This clonotype appeared a few times. The V and J genes are TRBV7-8 and TRBJ1-1; D call uncertain. Germline-derived CDR1 and CDR2 are SGHVS and FQNEAQ. The CDR3 extends over 17 amino acids. V was pared by 5 bases and J by 1 base, with 20 bases between. The CDR3 region is CASSGGVGWQRNTEAFF. CDR3 sequence (DNA): TGTGCCAGCAGCGGAGGCGTTGGGTGGCAGAGGAACACTGAAGCTTTCTTT.

The genes are TRBV5-1 and TRBJ2-1; the D is unclear. From germline, CDR1 is SGHRS and CDR2 YFSETQ. This CDR3 has 13 amino acids. V was shortened by 4 bases and J by 9 bases, with 14 bases between the two germline ends. The CDR3 DNA sequence: TGCGCCAGCAGCCAGGCACATGATGGTGAGCAGTTCTTC. It is translated as CASSQAHDGEQFF.

This chain connects TRBV20-1 to TRBJ2-7; 9 positions match TRBD2. Losses at the gene ends were 2 bases for V and 0 bases for J; bases not matched to a gene: 2. Looked up from germline, CDR1 is DFQATT and CDR2 is SNEGSKA (reference sequence). The CDR3 is 14 residues long. The CDR3 coding sequence is TGCAGTGCTAGATTGCGGGGGGGCTCCTACGAGCAGTACTTC. As protein: CSARLRGGSYEQYF.

V usage is TRBV29-1 and J usage is TRBJ2-3; D may be TRBD1 (6 bases). Germline V CDR1 and CDR2: SQVTM, ANQGSEA. V lost 7 bases and J 5 bases, leaving 13 bases between the germline ends. The CDR3 is 12 residues long. CDR3 residues: CSGSLGGDTQYF. The CDR3 nucleotides read TGCAGCGGAAGCCTAGGGGGAGATACGCAGTATTTT.

This clonotype has at least ten counts. The chain uses TRBV20-1 and TRBJ1-3, with a tentative D call TRBD1 (5 bases). Trimming removed 6 bases from V and 0 bases from J, with 9 bases in between. Germline CDR1 reads DFQATT; CDR2 reads SNEGSKA (reference sequence). This CDR3 region has 13 residues. CDR3: CSAQGDSGNTIYF. As DNA, the CDR3 is TGCAGTGCGCAAGGGGACTCTGGAAACACCATATATTTT.

This clonotype turned up a few times. V is TRBV7-2 and J is TRBJ2-7; 8 bases fit TRBD2. V lost 1 base, J lost 6 bases, and 8 bases stayed unmatched. Germline CDR1 SGHTA, CDR2 FQGNSA. The CDR3 is made up of 15 amino acids. The CDR3 loop is CASSLVERGLSEQYF. In nucleotides, the CDR3 is TGTGCCAGCAGCTTAGTTGAGCGGGGGTTATCCGAGCAGTACTTC.

The V gene is TRBV3-1, the J gene TRBJ2-1, with unresolved D. CDR3 length equals 11 residues. The V and J ends lost 2 bases and 6 bases respectively, with 2 bases between them. Per the germline V gene, CDR1 is LGHDT and CDR2 is YNNKEL (reference sequence). The CDR3 DNA reads as TGTGCCAGCAGCCAAATCAATGAGCAGTTCTTC. Its translation is CASSQINEQFF.

The chain employs TRBV25-1 and TRBJ2-3, with 12 bases aligning to TRBD1. V shed 1 base and J 6 bases; nucleotides not matched to a gene: 5. The CDR3 is 16 residues long. CDR1 MGHDK and CDR2 SYGVNS come from the germline V gene. The CDR3 spells CASSELGTGGFDTQYF. As DNA, the CDR3 is TGTGCCAGCAGTGAATTAGGGACAGGGGGCTTCGATACGCAGTATTTT.

This clonotype came up a few times. The J gene is TRBJ2-5, the V gene TRBV25-1, with D perhaps TRBD1 (6 bases). CDR3 length: 13 amino acids. Germline loops: CDR1 MGHDK, CDR2 SYGVNS. Trimming cost V 6 bases and J 5 bases, with 13 bases left between them. The CDR3 nucleotides are TGTGCCAGCAGGACAGGAATCCGGGAGACCCAGTACTTC. Translating it yields CASRTGIRETQYF.

The rearrangement uses TRBV5-1 and TRBJ2-3; the D gene is possibly TRBD2 (5 bases). The CDR3 length is 16 residues. Germline V gene lookup returns CDR1 SGHRS and CDR2 YFSETQ. Trimming took 4 bases from V and 8 from J, leaving 23 bases between them. The CDR3 coding sequence is TGCGCCAGCAGCCGCGGGCCGCTTGGCCCGGCAGCTACGCAGTATTTT. It is translated as CASSRGPLGPAATQYF.

This clonotype was picked up a small number of times. The chain combines TRBV12-3 or TRBV12-4 with TRBJ1-2, with D possibly TRBD1 on 6 matching bases. Trimming removed 3 bases at V and 7 bases at J, with 18 bases between. This CDR3 is built from 15 residues. CDR3 region: CASSLGAGAPGGYTF. CDR3 DNA: TGTGCCAGCAGTTTGGGGGCTGGGGCTCCCGGTGGCTACACCTTC.

The rearrangement links TRBV11-2 to TRBJ2-4; a weak D match, TRBD2 (5 bases). The germline V gene has CDR1 SGHAT and CDR2 FQNNGV. The CDR3 is made up of 14 amino acids. V was shortened by 7 bases and J by 0 bases, with 10 bases between the two germline ends. The CDR3 here is CASKEDLAKNIQYF. The CDR3 DNA sequence: TGTGCCAGCAAGGAGGATTTAGCCAAAAACATTCAGTACTTC. The whole variable domain, remainder taken from reference TRBV11-2 and TRBJ2-4, is EAGVAQSPRYKIIEKRQSVAFWCNPISGHATLYWYQQILGQGPKLLIQFQNNGVVDDSQLPKDRFSAERLKGVDSTLKIQPAKLEDSAVYLCASKEDLAKNIQYFGAGTRLSVL.

The table lists this clonotype with a few counts. The chain uses TRBV20-1 and TRBJ2-7; the match to TRBD2 covers 8 bases. The CDR3 is made up of 14 amino acids. V was clipped by 3 bases and J by 2 bases; unmatched bases: 6. Germline V CDR1 and CDR2: DFQATT, SNEGSKA (reference sequence). CDR3 amino acids: CSARGTSKPYEQYF. As DNA, the CDR3 is TGCAGTGCTAGGGGGACTAGTAAACCCTACGAGCAGTACTTC.

This clonotype was observed a few times. V is TRBV20-1 and J is TRBJ2-7; D is perhaps TRBD2 (5 bases). Trimming took 1 base from V and 0 from J, leaving 13 bases between them. Germline-derived CDR1 and CDR2 are DFQATT and SNEGSKA (reference sequence). The CDR3 runs 15 residues. In nucleotides, the CDR3 is TGCAGTGCTAGAGCCTCGGCGGGCTACTCCTACGAGCAGTACTTC. The encoded protein is CSARASAGYSYEQYF.

This chain connects TRBV29-1 to TRBJ2-1; 8 bases are a match to TRBD1. The J segment lost 10 bases and the V segment lost 6 bases, leaving 5 bases of the junction unmatched. The CDR3 has 11 residues. Germline V lookup: CDR1 SQVTM, CDR2 ANQGSEA. The CDR3 sequence is CSVGRGREQFF. CDR3 DNA: TGCAGCGTAGGCAGGGGGCGCGAGCAGTTCTTC.

The J gene is TRBJ1-1, the V gene TRBV29-1; D might be TRBD1 (5 bases). CDR1 is SQVTM, CDR2 ANQGSEA, per germline. V lost 0 bases and J 6 bases, leaving 14 bases between the germline ends. The CDR3 consists of 14 residues. The CDR3 here is CSVEDHNWGAEAFF. DNA for the CDR3: TGCAGCGTTGAAGATCATAACTGGGGCGCTGAAGCTTTCTTT.

The rearrangement uses TRBV20-1 and TRBJ1-1; 10 bases line up with TRBD1. The CDR3 consists of 14 residues. V was pared by 6 bases and J by 5 bases, with 9 bases of the junction left unmatched. The germline CDR1 and CDR2 sequences are DFQATT and SNEGSKA (reference sequence). This chain's CDR3 is CSARTGTGVTEAFF. The CDR3 nucleotides are TGCAGTGCCCGAACCGGGACAGGGGTAACTGAAGCTTTCTTT.